One sample yielded the 30 T cell receptor beta chains listed below, sequenced in a study of Ad26.COV2.S vaccination and SARS-CoV-2 variants. The assay was immunoSEQ multiplex PCR, and TCRdb's table has in-frame clones only and misses some. The sample lists about 350,000 clones; 70% to 90% were seen once. Treatment in this sample: around 19 received Ad26.COV2.S at low or high dose, single or two shots; 5 received placebo; per-sample allocation not given. The study sampled participants on day 63 after the first vaccine or placebo injection. The starting material was peripheral blood, obtained in a trial of Ad26.COV2.S vaccine versus placebo. The receptors come from a person between 18 and 65 years old who received the Ad26.COV2.S COVID-19 vaccine or a placebo.

The V gene is TRBV7-9, the J gene TRBJ1-4; no clear D. V shed 2 bases and J shed 8 bases, with 12 bases lying between them. This CDR3 has 14 amino acids. Germline CDR1 and CDR2: SEHNR and FQNEAQ (reference sequence). In DNA form, the CDR3 reads TGTGCCAGCAGCTTACGTTTGGATCAGGAAAAACTGTTTTTT. This gives the protein CASSLRLDQEKLFF. Looking up the rest from reference TRBV7-9 and TRBJ1-4 gives the full variable domain: DTGVSQNPRHKITKRGQNVTFRCDPISEHNRLYWYRQTLGQGPEFLTYFQNEAQLEKSRLLSDRFSAERPKGSFSTLEIQRTEQGDSAMYLCASSLRLDQEKLFFGSGTQLSVL.

The chain links TRBV30 to TRBJ2-7; perhaps TRBD1 as D (6 bases). This CDR3 contains 15 residues. Germline V gives CDR1 GTSNPN, CDR2 SVGIG (reference sequence). Trimming stripped 4 bases from V and 4 bases from J, with 20 bases between. The CDR3 sequence: CAWKLRLGQGYEQYF. CDR3 nucleotides: TGTGCCTGGAAGTTGAGATTGGGGCAGGGGTACGAGCAGTACTTC.

The CDR3 here is CASSPPTDRDSNQPQHF. The CDR3 DNA follows: TGTGCCAGCAGTCCACCGACCGACAGGGATAGCAATCAGCCCCAGCATTTT. This rearrangement joins TRBV2 to TRBJ1-5; 7 nucleotides agree with TRBD1. Trimming cost V 5 bases and J 0 bases; bases outside gene matches: 10. The CDR3 covers 17 residues. Germline CDR1 reads SNHLY; CDR2 reads FYNNEI.

The rearrangement links TRBV27 to TRBJ2-1, with no clear D. CDR1 MNHEY and CDR2 SMNVEV come from the germline V gene (reference sequence). V was pared by 6 bases and J by 2 bases, with 8 bases between. CDR3 length equals 13 residues. The CDR3 DNA follows: TGTGCCAGCAGCCTCCGGCCCTACAATGAGCAGTTCTTC. Residues: CASSLRPYNEQFF.

The V and J genes are TRBV7-9 and TRBJ1-3, with D hard to call. The CDR3 totals 14 residues. Germline lookup yields CDR1 SEHNR and CDR2 FQNEAQ (reference sequence). With 5 bases removed from V and 0 bases from J, the gap between germline ends came to 8 bases. The CDR3 region has the DNA TGTGCCAGCAGCGGATCCAACTCTGGAAACACCATATATTTT. It encodes CASSGSNSGNTIYF.

This chain connects TRBV9 to TRBJ2-3; TRBD2 aligns across 8 bases. The CDR3 extends over 16 amino acids. The V gene end was trimmed by 0 bases and the J gene end by 3 bases; junction bases not matched to a gene: 6. The germline V gene has CDR1 SGDLS and CDR2 YYNGEE. CDR3 loop: CASSVGTSSGTDTQYF. The DNA of the CDR3 is TGTGCCAGCAGCGTAGGGACTAGCTCCGGGACAGATACGCAGTATTTT. The full variable domain, with the rest looked up from reference TRBV9 and TRBJ2-3, is DSGVTQTPKHLITATGQRVTLRCSPRSGDLSVYWYQQSLDQGLQFLIQYYNGEERAKGNILERFSAQQFPDLHSELNLSSLELGDSALYFCASSVGTSSGTDTQYFGPGTRLTVL.

The chain employs TRBV5-1 and TRBJ2-7; 10 bases match TRBD1. Germline V CDR1 and CDR2: SGHRS, YFSETQ. The CDR3 runs 15 residues. Trimming took 4 bases from V and 3 from J; bases not matched to a gene: 7. CDR3 bases: TGCGCCAGCAGCAGCGGACAGGGGGTAAGCTACGAGCAGTACTTC. The encoded protein is CASSSGQGVSYEQYF. Supplemented by reference TRBV5-1 and TRBJ2-7, the full variable domain reads KAGVTQTPRYLIKTRGQQVTLSCSPISGHRSVSWYQQTPGQGLQFLFEYFSETQRNKGNFPGRFSGRQFSNSRSEMNVSTLELGDSALYLCASSSGQGVSYEQYFGPGTRLTVT.

The chain uses TRBV9 and TRBJ2-3; D call uncertain. Germline V gene sequence: CDR1 SGDLS, CDR2 YYNGEE. The CDR3 consists of 14 residues. With 4 bases removed from V and 0 bases from J, the gap between germline ends came to 9 bases. CDR3 residues: CASSPRLSTDTQYF. Here the CDR3 DNA reads TGTGCCAGCAGCCCGCGACTGAGCACAGATACGCAGTATTTT.

The CDR3 loop reads CASSRSFSMNTEAFF. CDR3 bases: TGTGCCAGCAGCCGTTCATTTTCCATGAACACTGAAGCTTTCTTT. V is TRBV7-2 and J is TRBJ1-1; D is uncertain. The CDR3 totals 15 residues. Trimming stripped 5 bases from V and 0 bases from J, with 13 bases between. CDR1 is SGHTA, CDR2 FQGNSA, per germline.

This chain joins TRBV11-2 and TRBJ1-6, with D perhaps matching TRBD1 (5 bases). The CDR3 length is 17 residues. The V end lost 2 bases, the J end lost 8 bases, and 19 bases lay between the germline ends. From germline, CDR1 is SGHAT and CDR2 FQNNGV. The CDR3 nucleotides read TGTGCCAGCAGCTTAATGAACCAGGGATACGGAGATTCACCCCTCCACTTT. Its translation is CASSLMNQGYGDSPLHF.

For this clone: Other DNA sequences in the sample encode the same CDR3. The chain uses TRBV18 and TRBJ2-5; D gene ambiguous. V was pared by 1 base and J by 5 bases, with 2 bases between. CDR3 length equals 11 residues. Looked up from germline, CDR1 is KGHSH and CDR2 is LQKENI. CDR3 protein: CASSPLETQYF. For the CDR3, the DNA is TGTGCCAGCTCACCACTGGAGACCCAGTACTTC. The variable domain in full, with the rest retrieved from reference TRBV18 and TRBJ2-5, is NAGVMQNPRHLVRRRGQEARLRCSPMKGHSHVYWYRQLPEEGLKFMVYLQKENIIDESGMPKERFSAEFPKEGPSILRIQQVVRGDSAAYFCASSPLETQYFGPGTRLLVL.

This clone was observed once. This sequence joins TRBV30 and TRBJ1-2; no firm D call. The CDR3 totals 12 residues. Trimming pared 1 base from V and 4 bases from J, leaving 7 bases between. Per germline, CDR1 GTSNPN and CDR2 SVGIG (reference sequence). The DNA for the CDR3 is TGTGCCTGGAGTGGGGGTACCTATGGCTACACCTTC. As protein: CAWSGGTYGYTF.

The chain couples TRBV4-3 to TRBJ2-1; 7 bases line up with TRBD1. V was clipped by 4 bases and J by 5 bases; unmatched bases: 11. There are 16 residues in the CDR3. Germline lookup yields CDR1 LGHNA and CDR2 YSLEER. The CDR3 bases are TGCGCCAGCAGCCCGAAGGCTCACAGGGGAGACAATGAGCAGTTCTTC. Its protein product is CASSPKAHRGDNEQFF.

The V gene is TRBV2, the J gene TRBJ2-2; 7 positions agree with TRBD1. CDR1 SNHLY and CDR2 FYNNEI come from the germline V gene. This CDR3 spans 16 amino acids. Losses at the gene ends were 6 bases for V and 2 bases for J; bases not matched to a gene: 9. The CDR3 bases are TGTGCCAGCAGGGAGAAGGGACAGCGAAACACCGGGGAGCTGTTTTTT. Protein: CASREKGQRNTGELFF. Full variable domain (outside the CDR3, taken from reference TRBV2 and TRBJ2-2): EPEVTQTPSHQVTQMGQEVILRCVPISNHLYFYWYRQILGQKVEFLVSFYNNEISEKSEIFDDQFSVERPDGSNFTLKIRSTKLEDSAMYFCASREKGQRNTGELFFGEGSRLTVL.

This clone was picked up a small number of times. The CDR3: CASSQARTSGSSYNEQFF. The CDR3 nucleotides read TGTGCCAGCAGCCAAGCTCGGACTAGCGGAAGCTCCTACAATGAGCAGTTCTTC. The chain carries TRBV3-1 (or the pseudogene TRBV3-2) and TRBJ2-1; 10 bases line up with TRBD2. Trimming cost V 1 base and J 0 bases; bases outside gene matches: 6. Germline V gene lookup returns CDR1 LGHDT and CDR2 YNNKEL (reference sequence). The CDR3 extends over 18 amino acids.

The chain couples TRBV29-1 to TRBJ2-5; possible D gene TRBD2, 6 bases. Trimming took 4 bases from V and 4 from J, leaving 13 bases between them. Germline-derived CDR1 and CDR2 are SQVTM and ANQGSEA. The length of the CDR3 is 13 residues. The DNA for the CDR3 is TGCAGCGTTGTCGCCGGGAGCGGAGAGACCCAGTACTTC. Translated: CSVVAGSGETQYF.

The sample holds a few counts of this clone. The chain links TRBV29-1 to TRBJ1-1, with D perhaps TRBD1 (5 bases). There are 14 residues in the CDR3. Germline V CDR1 and CDR2: SQVTM, ANQGSEA. Trimming removed 6 bases from V and 5 bases from J, with 19 bases in between. The CDR3: CSVQGTLGRTEAFF. CDR3 DNA sequence: TGCAGCGTCCAAGGGACGTTAGGGCGAACTGAAGCTTTCTTT.

This chain uses TRBV7-2 with TRBJ2-2, with D perhaps matching TRBD2 (6 bases). Germline lookup yields CDR1 SGHTA and CDR2 FQGNSA. This CDR3 contains 14 residues. V was cut by 3 bases and J by 4 bases, with 9 bases left in between. The CDR3, as DNA: TGTGCCAGCAGCTTCTTCGGGGGCACCGGGGAGCTGTTTTTT. Its protein is CASSFFGGTGELFF.

This clone has only one observation. The chain's CDR3 is CASSLVTSGGPNNEQFF. Here the CDR3 DNA reads TGTGCCAGCAGCTTAGTGACTAGCGGGGGCCCAAACAATGAGCAGTTCTTC. The chain employs TRBV11-2 and TRBJ2-1, with 12 positions matching TRBD2. Per germline, CDR1 SGHAT and CDR2 FQNNGV. J lost 5 bases, V lost 1 base, and 6 bases had no gene match. CDR3 length: 17 residues.

The chain employs TRBV5-4 and TRBJ2-3; D gene uncertain. Deletions cut 3 bases from V and 1 base from J, with 6 bases between. Germline V gene lookup returns CDR1 SGHNT and CDR2 YYREEE (reference sequence). The CDR3 sequence is 13 residues long. The CDR3: CASSSPGTDTQYF. Written as DNA, the CDR3 is TGTGCCAGCAGCTCCCCTGGCACAGATACGCAGTATTTT.

The genes are TRBV29-1 and TRBJ1-1; TRBD1 agrees at 7 bases. Germline V lookup: CDR1 SQVTM, CDR2 ANQGSEA. The CDR3 totals 15 residues. Trimming took 5 bases from V and 9 from J; bases not matched to a gene: 18. The CDR3 sequence: CSVRVRGTAERQAFF. The CDR3, as DNA: TGCAGCGTTAGGGTACGGGGGACAGCCGAACGTCAAGCTTTCTTT.

The chain employs TRBV29-1 and TRBJ2-7; possible D gene TRBD1, 6 bases. This CDR3 spans 14 amino acids. V lost 7 bases, J lost 0 bases, and 16 bases lay in between. Looked up from germline, CDR1 is SQVTM and CDR2 is ANQGSEA. CDR3 coding DNA: TGCAGCGGCTCCAAGGGGGTGGACTCCTACGAGCAGTACTTC. Amino acids: CSGSKGVDSYEQYF.

V is TRBV5-1 and J is TRBJ2-5; 8 bases agree with TRBD1. The CDR3 runs 14 residues. The trim removed 4 bases at V and 5 bases at J, leaving 7 bases unmatched. Looked up from germline, CDR1 is SGHRS and CDR2 is YFSETQ. The CDR3 sequence: CASSLTRTGETQYF. DNA for the CDR3: TGCGCCAGCAGCCTGACCAGGACAGGGGAGACCCAGTACTTC.

J is TRBJ1-2 and V is TRBV19; D unclear. The V end lost 0 bases, the J end lost 1 base, and 6 bases lay between the germline ends. Germline-derived CDR1 and CDR2 are LNHDA and SQIVND (reference sequence). The CDR3 extends over 14 amino acids. CDR3 residues: CASSIDLNNYGYTF. The CDR3 region has the DNA TGTGCCAGTAGTATAGATCTCAATAACTATGGCTACACCTTC.

The rearrangement joins TRBV27 to TRBJ2-2; perhaps TRBD1 as D (5 bases). Germline V CDR1 and CDR2: MNHEY, SMNVEV (reference sequence). Trimming shortened V by 1 base and J by 6 bases, and 24 bases separated the two germline ends. The CDR3 covers 19 residues. The CDR3 sequence: CASSLFPGNVIVESGELFF. The CDR3 DNA is TGTGCCAGCAGTTTATTCCCAGGGAATGTTATCGTTGAATCCGGGGAGCTGTTTTTT.

The genes are TRBV25-1 and TRBJ2-7, with TRBD2 identical over 7 bases. With 4 bases clipped from V and 6 bases from J, the junction kept 15 bases outside the gene matches. The CDR3 is made up of 16 amino acids. The germline CDR1 and CDR2 sequences are MGHDK and SYGVNS. The CDR3 is CASSVREGPQSSEQYF. In DNA, the CDR3 is TGTGCCAGCAGTGTCAGGGAGGGCCCTCAATCGTCCGAGCAGTACTTC.

CDR3 bases: TGTGCCACCAGTGAGACTCGGGACAGGGGGCCCTCGGCTGGAAACACCATATATTTT. Protein sequence: CATSETRDRGPSAGNTIYF. The V and J genes are TRBV24-1 and TRBJ1-3; TRBD1 agrees at 12 bases. The CDR3 sequence is 19 residues long. CDR1 is KGHDR, CDR2 SFDVKD, per germline. V was clipped by 4 bases and J by 2 bases; unmatched bases: 11.

Written as DNA, the CDR3 is TGTGCCAGCAGGGACACGACACCTAACCCTGGAAACACCATATATTTT. Translated, it gives CASRDTTPNPGNTIYF. The chain has TRBV25-1 and TRBJ1-3; a possible D gene is TRBD1 (5 bases). Deletions cut 6 bases from V and 2 bases from J, with 17 bases between. CDR3 length: 16 residues. Germline V CDR1 and CDR2: MGHDK, SYGVNS.

V is TRBV7-9 and J is TRBJ2-1; TRBD2 agrees at 7 bases. V was pared by 6 bases and J by 1 base, with 9 bases of the junction left unmatched. CDR1 and CDR2 from the germline V gene are SEHNR and FQNEAQ (reference sequence). This CDR3 has 16 residues. CDR3 residues: CASRIERDYSYNEQFF. In DNA form, the CDR3 reads TGTGCCAGCAGAATCGAGCGGGATTATTCCTACAATGAGCAGTTCTTC.

V is TRBV19 and J is TRBJ1-5; D is uncertain. Deletions cut 6 bases from V and 0 bases from J, with 6 bases between. The germline CDR1 and CDR2 sequences are LNHDA and SQIVND (reference sequence). CDR3 length equals 13 residues. The DNA for the CDR3 is TGTGCCAGTAGCGATAATAGCAATCAGCCCCAGCATTTT. Amino acids: CASSDNSNQPQHF. The entire variable domain, with the rest obtained from reference TRBV19 and TRBJ1-5, is as follows: DGGITQSPKYLFRKEGQNVTLSCEQNLNHDAMYWYRQDPGQGLRLIYYSQIVNDFQKGDIAEGYSVSREKKESFPLTVTSAQKNPTAFYLCASSDNSNQPQHFGDGTRLSIL.